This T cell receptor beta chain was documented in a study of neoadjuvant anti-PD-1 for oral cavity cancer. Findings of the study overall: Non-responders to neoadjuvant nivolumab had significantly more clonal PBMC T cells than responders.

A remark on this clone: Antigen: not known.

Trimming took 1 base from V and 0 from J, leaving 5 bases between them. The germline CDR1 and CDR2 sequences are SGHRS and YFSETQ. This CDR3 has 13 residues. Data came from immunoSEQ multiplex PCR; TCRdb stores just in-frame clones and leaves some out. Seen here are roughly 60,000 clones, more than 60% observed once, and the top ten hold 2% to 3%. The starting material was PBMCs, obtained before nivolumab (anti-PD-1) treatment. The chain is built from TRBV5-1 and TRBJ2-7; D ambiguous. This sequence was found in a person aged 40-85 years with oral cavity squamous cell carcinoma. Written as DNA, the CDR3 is TGCGCCAGCAGCTTGTACGTCTCCTACGAGCAGTACTTC. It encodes CASSLYVSYEQYF. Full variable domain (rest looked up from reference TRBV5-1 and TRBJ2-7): KAGVTQTPRYLIKTRGQQVTLSCSPISGHRSVSWYQQTPGQGLQFLFEYFSETQRNKGNFPGRFSGRQFSNSRSEMNVSTLELGDSALYLCASSLYVSYEQYFGPGTRLTVT.